This TCR beta chain was sequenced in a study of shared clonotypes between healthy human individuals. Points from the study as a whole: Relative to memory subsets, naive subsets generally showed larger estimated richness. The generation probabilities recorded for non-shared clonotypes fell below those of clonotypes shared by all four donors. The sole specimen, blood, was sampled, and tissue repertoires likely differ. When naive CD4 clonotypes were compared across a few donors, around 4.6% were shared.

To note about this clone: Its antigen is not known.

Some clones are missing from TCRdb's copy, which holds only in-frame ones; the method was immunoSEQ multiplex PCR. The sample carries millions of clones, approximately 94% recorded once. This TCR was recovered from a man aged 18 to 30 in good health. The material sequenced was naive CD4+ T cells sorted from blood. Subset defined: CD45RA+ positively selected.

The CDR3 DNA reads as TGTGCCAGCAGCTTTGACAGGTTAATGGCTTTCTTT. It encodes CASSFDRLMAFF. The rearrangement joins TRBV7-9 to TRBJ1-1; maybe TRBD1 (6 bases). Trimming removed 3 bases from V and 11 bases from J, with 13 bases in between. Germline loops: CDR1 SEHNR, CDR2 FQNEAQ (reference sequence). CDR3 size: 12 residues.